Below, 24 T cell receptor beta chains from the same sample are listed, as sequenced in a study of cytomegalovirus exposure and HLA in healthy donors. The PCR had 60 Vbeta and 13 Jbeta primers. Libraries were prepared by immunoSEQ multiplex PCR; TCRdb keeps only in-frame clonotypes and omits some of them. The table has some 29,000 clones, roughly 44% seen once. Input material: PBMCs. These receptor sequences come from a woman aged 50 to 60 in good health and CMV-seronegative.

The chain is built from TRBV6-6 and TRBJ1-1; D ambiguous. Trimming cost V 5 bases and J 0 bases, with 10 bases left between them. Germline V gene lookup returns CDR1 MNHNY and CDR2 SVGAGI (reference sequence). The CDR3 is 14 residues long. The CDR3 DNA is TGTGCCAGCAGTCCATTCCGGGTGAACACTGAAGCTTTCTTT. This translates into CASSPFRVNTEAFF.

The chain is built from TRBV2 and TRBJ1-2; 9 bases align to TRBD1. Trimming took 6 bases from V and 3 from J; bases not matched to a gene: 8. Germline V gene sequence: CDR1 SNHLY, CDR2 FYNNEI. The CDR3 runs 15 residues. CDR3 amino acids: CASRQQGARDYGYTF. The CDR3 nucleotides are TGTGCCAGCAGGCAACAGGGGGCGCGGGACTATGGCTACACCTTC.

This clone occurred a few times. The chain couples TRBV4-1 to TRBJ2-7, with D unclear. The CDR3 loop spans 15 amino acids. V was pared by 4 bases and J by 0 bases, with 13 bases between. Germline CDR1 MGHRA, CDR2 YSYEKL. CDR3 coding DNA: TGCGCCAGCAGCCCTGAGGAGCGTAGCTCCTACGAGCAGTACTTC. The encoded protein is CASSPEERSSYEQYF.

The rearrangement joins TRBV5-6 to TRBJ1-4, with a weak D call TRBD1 (5 bases). With 0 bases removed from V and 1 base from J, the gap between germline ends came to 7 bases. CDR3 length: 15 amino acids. CDR1 SGHDT and CDR2 YYEEEE come from the germline V gene. CDR3 sequence reads: CASSLAGRTNEKLFF. In DNA form, the CDR3 reads TGTGCCAGCAGCTTGGCAGGGCGAACTAATGAAAAACTGTTTTTT.

This clone was counted between two and nine times. The chain uses TRBV5-1 and TRBJ1-4; D is unresolved. Germline V gives CDR1 SGHRS, CDR2 YFSETQ. The CDR3 is made up of 15 amino acids. V lost 0 bases and J lost 6, with 12 bases in between. CDR3 protein: CASSLEAGLDEKLFF. DNA of the CDR3: TGCGCCAGCAGCTTGGAAGCGGGGTTGGATGAAAAACTGTTTTTT.

This clone is a singleton in its sample. The chain employs TRBV7-3 and TRBJ2-2; D is unresolved. The CDR3 runs 13 residues. CDR1 and CDR2 from the germline V gene are SGHTA and FQGTGA. Trimming pared 7 bases from V and 2 bases from J, leaving 8 bases between. CDR3 DNA: TGTGCCAGCACAGGCACTAACACCGGGGAGCTGTTTTTT. It specifies CASTGTNTGELFF.

The CDR3 loop reads CASSRGTSGQETQYF. The DNA for the CDR3 is TGCGCCAGCAGCCGCGGGACTAGCGGACAAGAGACCCAGTACTTC. V gene TRBV5-1 combines with J gene TRBJ2-5, with 11 bases identical to TRBD2. This CDR3 is 15 amino acids long. From germline, CDR1 is SGHRS and CDR2 YFSETQ. Trimming removed 4 bases from V and 2 bases from J; junction bases left unmatched: 4. The full variable domain, in which reference TRBV5-1 and TRBJ2-5 provide the parts outside the CDR3, is KAGVTQTPRYLIKTRGQQVTLSCSPISGHRSVSWYQQTPGQGLQFLFEYFSETQRNKGNFPGRFSGRQFSNSRSEMNVSTLELGDSALYLCASSRGTSGQETQYFGPGTRLLVL.

V is TRBV7-3 and J is TRBJ2-7, with 8 bases matching TRBD1. V lost 5 bases to trimming and J lost 5 bases; unmatched junction nucleotides: 8. Germline V gene lookup returns CDR1 SGHTA and CDR2 FQGTGA. CDR3 length: 14 amino acids. CDR3 in amino acids: CASSAAGGRHEQYF. DNA for the CDR3: TGTGCCAGCAGCGCGGCAGGGGGCCGGCACGAGCAGTACTTC.

The V call is TRBV30, the J call TRBJ2-3, with TRBD2 matching over 10 bases. The CDR3 loop spans 15 amino acids. Trimming cost V 7 bases and J 4 bases; bases outside gene matches: 11. Per the germline V gene, CDR1 is GTSNPN and CDR2 is SVGIG (reference sequence). CDR3 DNA: TGTGCCTCCAGCGGGGGGGGGCCCAGCCCAGATACGCAGTATTTT. This codes for CASSGGGPSPDTQYF.

The sample holds a few counts of this clone. This sequence joins TRBV6-1 and TRBJ2-2, with 8 nucleotides matching TRBD1. Trimming removed 4 bases from V and 5 bases from J; junction bases left unmatched: 6. The CDR3 is 15 residues long. Germline CDR1 MNHNS, CDR2 SASEGT. CDR3 nucleotide sequence: TGTGCCAGCAGTGTAAAGACAGGGGATACCGGGGAGCTGTTTTTT. Encoded protein: CASSVKTGDTGELFF.

This clone occurred a few times. This sequence joins TRBV30 and TRBJ1-2; D call uncertain. Germline V CDR1 and CDR2: GTSNPN, SVGIG (reference sequence). Trimming removed 5 bases from V and 12 bases from J, with 19 bases in between. The CDR3 extends over 12 amino acids. CDR3 DNA: TGTGCCTGGGGGTTTCGGTACAGCCCCCACACCTTC. This encodes CAWGFRYSPHTF.

The rearrangement uses TRBV7-2 and TRBJ2-5; D not certain. Germline-derived CDR1 and CDR2 are SGHTA and FQGNSA. The CDR3 loop spans 12 amino acids. V lost 2 bases to trimming and J lost 5 bases, with 6 bases between them. The CDR3 spells CASSLLRETQYF. DNA of the CDR3: TGTGCCAGCAGCTTATTGAGGGAGACCCAGTACTTC.

The rearrangement uses TRBV7-8 and TRBJ2-5; D not certain. This CDR3 has 15 residues. V was cut by 1 base and J by 2 bases, with 11 bases left in between. Germline assignment: CDR1 SGHVS and CDR2 FQNEAQ. In nucleotides, the CDR3 is TGTGCCAGCAGCTTAGGGCAGGCTGTACAAGAGACCCAGTACTTC. Protein product: CASSLGQAVQETQYF.

This clone came up a few times. The chain employs TRBV6-1 and TRBJ1-1, with TRBD1 matching over 9 bases. Germline loops: CDR1 MNHNS, CDR2 SASEGT. The V gene end was trimmed by 7 bases and the J gene end by 1 base; junction bases not matched to a gene: 4. The CDR3 covers 14 residues. The chain's CDR3 is CASKPGQGNTEAFF. DNA of the CDR3: TGTGCCAGCAAACCGGGACAGGGGAACACTGAAGCTTTCTTT.

The V gene is TRBV7-8, the J gene TRBJ1-2; D gene unclear. Trimming left V 3 bases short and J 4 bases short, with 9 bases between. Per germline, CDR1 SGHVS and CDR2 FQNEAQ. This CDR3 contains 13 residues. This CDR3 is CASSFGRGYGYTF. The CDR3 coding sequence is TGTGCCAGCAGCTTTGGTCGGGGCTATGGCTACACCTTC.

This clone occurred a few times. V usage is TRBV30 and J usage is TRBJ2-7; 8 bases align to TRBD2. The junction had 10 bases not matched to a gene; V was cut back by 1 base and J by 2 bases. The CDR3 length is 16 residues. CDR1 GTSNPN and CDR2 SVGIG come from the germline V gene (reference sequence). As DNA, the CDR3 is TGTGCCTGGAGTGAGGACAGCCCGGGACTAGCCTACGAGCAGTACTTC. Residues: CAWSEDSPGLAYEQYF.

The chain uses TRBV7-2 and TRBJ2-3; weak D call: TRBD2 (6 bases). CDR3 size: 15 residues. In germline, CDR1 is SGHTA, CDR2 FQGNSA. V dropped 5 bases and J dropped 1 base, with 13 bases sitting between them. CDR3 sequence: CASSGDGGGTDTQYF. The CDR3 DNA reads TGTGCCAGCAGCGGGGACGGAGGGGGCACAGATACGCAGTATTTT.

This clone was detected only once. The gene calls are TRBV9 and TRBJ2-5, with 12 bases lining up with TRBD2. Germline assignment: CDR1 SGDLS and CDR2 YYNGEE. The CDR3 consists of 17 residues. V was pared by 0 bases and J by 5 bases, with 8 bases of the junction left unmatched. The chain's CDR3 is CASSVASSGRAGETQYF. The CDR3, as DNA: TGTGCCAGCAGCGTAGCGTCTAGCGGGAGGGCCGGGGAGACCCAGTACTTC.

This clone was found a few times. The genes are TRBV28 and TRBJ2-7, with D possibly matching TRBD1 (5 bases). The CDR3 totals 17 residues. Trimming removed 1 base at V and 1 base at J, with 17 bases between. Looked up from germline, CDR1 is MDHEN and CDR2 is SYDVKM. The CDR3 nucleotides are TGTGCCAGCAGTTTATCCCCTCTATACAGGAAATCCTACGAGCAGTACTTC. The encoded protein is CASSLSPLYRKSYEQYF.

V usage is TRBV18 and J usage is TRBJ1-3; 7 nucleotides match TRBD1. Per the germline V gene, CDR1 is KGHSH and CDR2 is LQKENI. This CDR3 is built from 15 residues. With 0 bases clipped from V and 2 bases from J, the junction kept 1 base outside the gene matches. The CDR3 DNA follows: TGTGCCAGCTCACCACCCGGGACAGCTGGAAACACCATATATTTT. Protein: CASSPPGTAGNTIYF. The full variable domain, in which reference TRBV18 and TRBJ1-3 provide the parts outside the CDR3, is NAGVMQNPRHLVRRRGQEARLRCSPMKGHSHVYWYRQLPEEGLKFMVYLQKENIIDESGMPKERFSAEFPKEGPSILRIQQVVRGDSAAYFCASSPPGTAGNTIYFGEGSWLTVV.

The chain combines TRBV5-1 with TRBJ2-7, with D tentatively TRBD1 (6 bases). The germline V gene encodes CDR1 SGHRS and CDR2 YFSETQ. This CDR3 contains 14 residues. Trimming took 0 bases from V and 3 from J, leaving 10 bases between them. The CDR3 spells CASSLEGTLYEQYF. The CDR3 DNA reads TGCGCCAGCAGCTTGGAAGGGACACTCTACGAGCAGTACTTC.

This clone was found once. The chain is built from TRBV19 and TRBJ2-2, with a possible D match to TRBD2 (5 bases). CDR1 is LNHDA and CDR2 is SQIVND in the germline V gene (reference sequence). Trimming left V 5 bases short and J 8 bases short, with 21 bases between. The CDR3 loop spans 16 amino acids. CDR3 protein: CASSPHASTYVGELFF. CDR3 sequence (DNA): TGTGCCAGTAGTCCCCATGCTAGCACCTACGTAGGGGAGCTGTTTTTT.

V and J are TRBV5-1 and TRBJ2-3, with 7 bases that match TRBD2. Trimming cost V 4 bases and J 0 bases; bases outside gene matches: 8. This CDR3 is 16 amino acids long. Per germline, CDR1 SGHRS and CDR2 YFSETQ. CDR3 protein: CASSRRASGSTDTQYF. DNA of the CDR3: TGCGCCAGCAGCCGTCGGGCTAGCGGTAGCACAGATACGCAGTATTTT. Supplemented by reference TRBV5-1 and TRBJ2-3, the full variable domain reads KAGVTQTPRYLIKTRGQQVTLSCSPISGHRSVSWYQQTPGQGLQFLFEYFSETQRNKGNFPGRFSGRQFSNSRSEMNVSTLELGDSALYLCASSRRASGSTDTQYFGPGTRLTVL.

DNA for the CDR3: TGTGCCAGCTCACCACCGGAGGCGGGGCTAGGAGAGACCCAGTACTTC. It yields the protein CASSPPEAGLGETQYF. The chain links TRBV18 to TRBJ2-5; possibly TRBD2 for D (6 bases). From germline, CDR1 is KGHSH and CDR2 LQKENI. The ends were cut back, 0 bases at V and 4 bases at J, with 15 bases in the middle. The CDR3 extends over 16 amino acids. The complete variable domain, with remaining parts taken from reference TRBV18 and TRBJ2-5, reads NAGVMQNPRHLVRRRGQEARLRCSPMKGHSHVYWYRQLPEEGLKFMVYLQKENIIDESGMPKERFSAEFPKEGPSILRIQQVVRGDSAAYFCASSPPEAGLGETQYFGPGTRLLVL.